This TCR beta chain was found in a study of shared clonotypes between healthy human individuals. In the case of this clone: Its antigen is unknown.

General study results and limits: Clonotypes shared by all four donors outscored non-shared clonotypes in generation probability. Having only a few donors restricted how much genetic and exposure-history diversity was captured.

CD45RO-negative, CCR7-selected cells formed the naive CD8 fraction, which excluded terminally differentiated effector memory CD45RA+ cells. Healthy adults negative for HIV, lacking recent acute infections or vaccinations, served as donors. Per sorted-subset replicate PCR, input was 200 to 250 ng DNA, representing tens of thousands of T cell genomes. Clones were sequenced by immunoSEQ multiplex PCR, and TCRdb holds only the in-frame ones, with some missing. The table has millions of clones, approximately 94% seen once. V lost 6 bases, J lost 5 bases, and 14 bases lay in between. Per germline, CDR1 MNHNS and CDR2 SASEGT. The CDR3 spans 14 residues.

The rearrangement uses TRBV6-1 and TRBJ2-1; weak D call: TRBD1 (5 bases). The receptor comes from a man aged 18 to 29 in good health. Some clones in this sample may be carry-over from other donors' samples. The sequenced sample consisted of naive CD8+ T cells from PBMCs. The DNA for the CDR3 is TGTGCCAGCAGCGAAAAGGGGTATAACAATGAGCAGTTCTTC. It encodes CASSEKGYNNEQFF.